The 28 T cell receptor beta chains below all came from one sample that was sequenced in a study of vaccination and CD4 T cells after COVID-19. No antigen is known for these receptors. Treatment defined: approximately nine-day PBMC culture with coronavirus spike peptide pools or control peptides (ViraFEST assay). Cultured CD4+ T cell DNA underwent sequencing with the Oncomine TCR Beta short-read assay. One entry per CDR3 protein results from TCRdb running MiXCR on the PCR reads. The table includes around 2,800 distinct CDR3 sequences, approximately 30% detected once. The sample taken for sequencing was CD4+ T cells from blood, cultured in vitro. These receptors came from a human donor who had recovered from COVID-19.

This chain connects TRBV30 to TRBJ1-2; 7 bases line up with TRBD1. The V and J ends lost 5 bases and 7 bases, in that order; junction bases with no gene match: 7. The germline V gene has CDR1 GTSNPN and CDR2 SVGIG (reference sequence). This CDR3 is built from 12 residues. CDR3 DNA: TGTGCCTGGGACAGGGAATTCGCTGGCTACACCTTC. It is translated as CAWDREFAGYTF. Full variable domain (remainder filled in from reference TRBV30 and TRBJ1-2): SQTIHQWPATLVQPVGSPLSLECTVEGTSNPNLYWYRQAAGRGLQLLFYSVGIGQISSEVPQNLSASRPQDRQFILSSKKLLLSDSGFYLCAWDREFAGYTFGSGTRLTVV.

The chain is built from TRBV12-3 or TRBV12-4 and TRBJ1-3; tentative D call: TRBD1 (5 bases). This CDR3 is 15 amino acids long. The V end was cut by 5 bases, the J end by 3 bases, with 14 bases between. The CDR3: CASSRNQGLGNTIYF. Here the CDR3 DNA reads TGTGCCAGCAGTAGGAACCAGGGCCTTGGAAACACCATATATTTT.

This chain connects TRBV20-1 to TRBJ2-1; tentative D call: TRBD1 (6 bases). The CDR3 runs to 15 residues. The germline V and J ends were trimmed by 3 bases and 2 bases, with 14 bases remaining between them. Germline values: CDR1 DFQATT, CDR2 SNEGSKA (reference sequence). The DNA for the CDR3 is TGCAGTGCTAGCGTAACAGGGAGAGCCTACAATGAGCAGTTCTTC. Translation: CSASVTGRAYNEQFF.

The rearrangement uses TRBV7-9 and TRBJ1-6; D is uncertain. Trimming took 4 bases from V and 2 from J, leaving 15 bases between them. CDR3 length: 17 residues. Germline CDR1 and CDR2: SEHNR and FQNEAQ (reference sequence). For the CDR3, the DNA is TGTGCCAGCAGCTCAAGCGCGAGGCCCCCCTATAATTCACCCCTCCACTTT. This codes for CASSSSARPPYNSPLHF.

The chain carries TRBV5-1 and TRBJ1-6, with 10 positions matching TRBD1. CDR1 SGHRS and CDR2 YFSETQ come from the germline V gene. CDR3 size: 15 residues. V trimming: 0 bases; J trimming: 9 bases; junction bases outside the gene matches: 3. The CDR3 region is CASSLGDRGGSPLHF. For the CDR3, the DNA is TGCGCCAGCAGCTTGGGGGACAGGGGAGGTTCACCCCTCCACTTT.

This clonotype rates as medium-sized. This chain joins TRBV12-3 or TRBV12-4 and TRBJ1-1; D ambiguous. V dropped 5 bases and J dropped 0 bases, with 7 bases sitting between them. The CDR3 runs 13 residues. The CDR3 region has the DNA TGTGCCAGCAGTGCCATTATGAACACTGAAGCTTTCTTT. It encodes CASSAIMNTEAFF.

The CDR3: CASSEVQIRDRANYGYTF. The CDR3 DNA sequence: TGTGCCAGCAGTGAAGTCCAGATTAGGGACAGGGCTAACTATGGCTACACCTTC. The chain links TRBV2 to TRBJ1-2; TRBD1 aligns across 9 bases. The germline V gene encodes CDR1 SNHLY and CDR2 FYNNEI. This CDR3 comprises 18 residues. Losses at the gene ends were 1 base for V and 0 bases for J; bases not matched to a gene: 9.

The chain combines TRBV6-1 with TRBJ2-3, with 10 bases matching TRBD1. The CDR3 is 15 residues long. The V and J ends lost 6 bases and 3 bases, in that order; junction bases with no gene match: 6. Germline lookup yields CDR1 MNHNS and CDR2 SASEGT. CDR3 DNA sequence: TGTGCCAGCAGCTCCGGGACAGGGGAGACAGATACGCAGTATTTT. Translating it yields CASSSGTGETDTQYF.

This clonotype appeared a few times. In nucleotides, the CDR3 is TGCAGTGCAAGGCCCAGCGGAGAGACCCAGTACTTC. The encoded protein is CSARPSGETQYF. The chain combines TRBV20-1 with TRBJ2-5; D may be TRBD2 (5 bases). The V and J ends lost 6 bases and 4 bases respectively, with 12 bases between them. The CDR3 has 12 amino acids. Germline V gene sequence: CDR1 DFQATT, CDR2 SNEGSKA (reference sequence).

This clonotype was recorded a few times. This rearrangement joins TRBV19 to TRBJ2-7, with D unclear. Germline V CDR1 and CDR2: LNHDA, SQIVND (reference sequence). V lost 1 base and J 6 bases, leaving 10 bases between the germline ends. This CDR3 comprises 13 residues. This CDR3 is CASSIVPPSEQYF. The CDR3 DNA follows: TGTGCCAGTAGTATAGTCCCCCCAAGCGAGCAGTACTTC.

The rearrangement links TRBV10-3 to TRBJ2-3, with 7 bases identical to TRBD2. The CDR3 runs to 14 residues. CDR1 ENHRY and CDR2 SYGVKD come from the germline V gene. V lost 8 bases to trimming and J lost 1 base; unmatched junction nucleotides: 6. This chain's CDR3 is CAIAPRGGTDTQYF. The CDR3, as DNA: TGTGCCATCGCCCCCCGGGGGGGCACAGATACGCAGTATTTT.

The chain recombines TRBV11-2 with TRBJ1-1; D perhaps matches TRBD1 (5 bases). Between the trimmed V and J ends, which lost 0 bases and 6 bases, there was a span of 14 bases. Germline CDR1 and CDR2: SGHAT and FQNNGV. The CDR3 extends over 15 amino acids. CDR3 in DNA: TGTGCCAGCAGCTTAGAAAGCAGGGACCGGGCTGAAGCTTTCTTT. Translation gives CASSLESRDRAEAFF.

The V call is TRBV5-3, the J call TRBJ2-1; no definite D call. TRBV5-3 is marked as an open reading frame, function uncertain. V lost 8 bases, J lost 5 bases, and 23 bases lay in between. The CDR3 sequence is 16 residues long. The CDR3 loop reads CASSRTFPALHNEQFF. The CDR3 bases are TGTGCCAGCAGCCGAACATTCCCGGCACTTCACAATGAGCAGTTCTTC.

J is TRBJ2-5 and V is TRBV7-2; possibly TRBD2 for D (6 bases). The germline CDR1 and CDR2 sequences are SGHTA and FQGNSA. Trimming removed 1 base from V and 4 bases from J, with 16 bases in between. The CDR3 contains 16 residues. The CDR3 sequence: CASSLGTWRGGETQYF. The DNA for the CDR3 is TGTGCCAGCAGCTTAGGGACCTGGCGGGGAGGAGAGACCCAGTACTTC.

This chain uses TRBV3-1 with TRBJ1-1; no clear D. Germline values: CDR1 LGHDT, CDR2 YNNKEL (reference sequence). Trimming took 0 bases from V and 1 from J, leaving 9 bases between them. CDR3 size: 15 residues. The CDR3 DNA is TGTGCCAGCAGCCAAGATCTAGGCAAGAACACTGAAGCTTTCTTT. As protein: CASSQDLGKNTEAFF.

This clonotype turned up a few times. The chain employs TRBV18 and TRBJ1-5; D gene uncertain. CDR1 is KGHSH and CDR2 is LQKENI in the germline V gene. Deletions cut 1 base from V and 0 bases from J, with 4 bases between. The CDR3 loop spans 14 amino acids. CDR3 region: CASSPQHSNQPQHF. The CDR3 nucleotides are TGTGCCAGCTCACCACAGCATAGCAATCAGCCCCAGCATTTT.

The rearrangement uses TRBV2 and TRBJ2-7; 8 bases fit TRBD2. Germline V lookup: CDR1 SNHLY, CDR2 FYNNEI. The V gene end was trimmed by 9 bases and the J gene end by 4 bases; junction bases not matched to a gene: 8. The CDR3 length is 13 residues. The CDR3 loop reads CASLGLASYEQYF. Written as DNA, the CDR3 is TGTGCCAGTCTCGGACTAGCTTCGTACGAGCAGTACTTC.

By share, this clonotype counts as medium-sized. This chain links TRBV3-1 with TRBJ2-7, with TRBD2 matching 7 bases. The junction had 1 base not matched to a gene; V was cut back by 1 base and J by 1 base. The CDR3 totals 14 residues. Germline V gene sequence: CDR1 LGHDT, CDR2 YNNKEL (reference sequence). The CDR3 DNA is TGTGCCAGCAGCCAAGGAGCGGGGTCCTACGAGCAGTACTTC. Protein product: CASSQGAGSYEQYF.

V gene TRBV3-1 combines with J gene TRBJ1-2; D ambiguous. Trimming took 0 bases from V and 3 from J, leaving 14 bases between them. This CDR3 has 16 residues. CDR1 and CDR2 (germline): LGHDT, YNNKEL (reference sequence). In nucleotides, the CDR3 is TGTGCCAGCAGCCAAGACCCGGTCGAGCTAGACTATGGCTACACCTTC. It is translated as CASSQDPVELDYGYTF.

This clonotype has a single count. The chain couples TRBV6-1 to TRBJ2-1, with D perhaps assigned TRBD1 or TRBD2 (5 bases each). CDR1 is MNHNS and CDR2 is SASEGT in the germline V gene. Trimming cost V 7 bases and J 2 bases, with 15 bases left between them. The CDR3 totals 15 residues. The CDR3 reads CASTIVGDAYNEQFF. The DNA for the CDR3 is TGTGCCAGCACTATAGTCGGGGACGCCTACAATGAGCAGTTCTTC.

This clonotype came up a few times. This chain joins TRBV5-6 and TRBJ1-5, with D tentatively TRBD1 (5 bases). The CDR3 spans 21 residues. V dropped 1 base and J dropped 6 bases, with 32 bases sitting between them. Per germline, CDR1 SGHDT and CDR2 YYEEEE. The CDR3 loop is CASSLYSVWGSTGAVSQPQHF. CDR3 in DNA: TGTGCCAGCAGCTTGTACAGCGTCTGGGGGTCGACGGGCGCGGTCTCTCAGCCCCAGCATTTT.

This rearrangement joins TRBV2 to TRBJ1-5; D remains ambiguous. Germline values: CDR1 SNHLY, CDR2 FYNNEI. The CDR3 sequence is 15 residues long. Deletions cut 2 bases from V and 7 bases from J, with 15 bases between. The CDR3 loop is CASSEMRQNFQPQHF. The CDR3 DNA follows: TGTGCCAGCAGTGAAATGCGTCAGAACTTCCAGCCCCAGCATTTT.

This clonotype is termed large. The chain carries TRBV5-1 and TRBJ1-1, with D unresolved. The CDR3 contains 14 residues. V lost 0 bases and J lost 0, with 6 bases in between. The germline V gene has CDR1 SGHRS and CDR2 YFSETQ. CDR3 DNA: TGCGCCAGCAGCTTGGCCCTCATGAACACTGAAGCTTTCTTT. Amino acids: CASSLALMNTEAFF.

This clonotype ranks as medium-sized. The chain has TRBV2 and TRBJ1-1; a weak D match, TRBD1 (6 bases). Trimming took 2 bases from V and 6 from J, leaving 13 bases between them. Germline assignment: CDR1 SNHLY and CDR2 FYNNEI. This CDR3 region has 14 residues. The CDR3 DNA sequence: TGTGCCAGCAGTGAACAGGGGTTCGAGGCTGAAGCTTTCTTT. Its translation: CASSEQGFEAEAFF.

This clonotype has more than one count but fewer than ten. The chain has TRBV5-1 and TRBJ1-2, with TRBD1 matching 8 bases. With 1 base clipped from V and 8 bases from J, the junction kept 7 bases outside the gene matches. Germline V gives CDR1 SGHRS, CDR2 YFSETQ. CDR3 length: 14 residues. Here the CDR3 DNA reads TGCGCCAGCAGCTTGACAGGGGGTGTTGAGGGCTACACCTTC. Translation gives CASSLTGGVEGYTF.

The V and J genes are TRBV4-2 and TRBJ2-3; 9 nucleotides align to TRBD2. The CDR3 loop spans 16 amino acids. V lost 3 bases to trimming and J lost 4 bases; unmatched junction nucleotides: 8. Germline lookup yields CDR1 LGHNA and CDR2 YNFKEQ. CDR3: CASSQPAGGMADTQYF. The CDR3 bases are TGTGCCAGCAGCCAGCCCGCGGGGGGGATGGCAGATACGCAGTATTTT.

This clonotype was observed a few times. The chain uses TRBV28 and TRBJ1-5, with D perhaps TRBD1 (6 bases). Trimming removed 11 bases from V and 0 bases from J, with 11 bases in between. Germline loops: CDR1 MDHEN, CDR2 SYDVKM. The length of the CDR3 is 13 residues. The CDR3 spells CAGGANSNQPQHF. In DNA form, the CDR3 reads TGTGCCGGGGGGGCCAATAGCAATCAGCCCCAGCATTTT.

In this sample, this clonotype turned up a few times. This chain joins TRBV6-1 and TRBJ2-1; D is unclear. The CDR3 has 11 amino acids. Trimming took off 1 base at V and 10 bases at J, with 5 bases between the two ends. Germline CDR1 reads MNHNS; CDR2 reads SASEGT. The CDR3 loop reads CASSEVGEQFF. CDR3 coding DNA: TGTGCCAGCAGTGAAGTCGGGGAGCAGTTCTTC.